This TCR beta chain stems from a study of blood T cell repertoires in COVID-19. Turning to the study itself: Sources were T cells, B-cell-depleted T cells, or PBMCs; the material itself was cDNA or gDNA.

Two negative PCRs, clearance, or symptom resolution characterized the recovered Cohort 3 donors. TCRdb's table, derived via immunoSEQ multiplex PCR, lists solely in-frame clones and lacks some. The table shows some 490,000 clones, with around 85% occurring only once. The length of the CDR3 is 15 residues. CDR1 is SGDLS, CDR2 YYNGEE, per germline. Losses at the gene ends were 2 bases for V and 4 bases for J; bases not matched to a gene: 6. This chain joins TRBV9 and TRBJ1-2; TRBD1 matches at 9 bases. The TCR comes from a woman in her fifties or sixties who had recovered from COVID-19. The sequenced sample was PBMCs or T cells enriched from blood (not recorded which). This chain's CDR3 is CASSVDRDRVYGYTF. Here the CDR3 DNA reads TGTGCCAGCAGCGTTGACCGGGACAGGGTCTATGGCTACACCTTC. The variable domain in full, with the rest retrieved from reference TRBV9 and TRBJ1-2, is DSGVTQTPKHLITATGQRVTLRCSPRSGDLSVYWYQQSLDQGLQFLIQYYNGEERAKGNILERFSAQQFPDLHSELNLSSLELGDSALYFCASSVDRDRVYGYTFGSGTRLTVV.